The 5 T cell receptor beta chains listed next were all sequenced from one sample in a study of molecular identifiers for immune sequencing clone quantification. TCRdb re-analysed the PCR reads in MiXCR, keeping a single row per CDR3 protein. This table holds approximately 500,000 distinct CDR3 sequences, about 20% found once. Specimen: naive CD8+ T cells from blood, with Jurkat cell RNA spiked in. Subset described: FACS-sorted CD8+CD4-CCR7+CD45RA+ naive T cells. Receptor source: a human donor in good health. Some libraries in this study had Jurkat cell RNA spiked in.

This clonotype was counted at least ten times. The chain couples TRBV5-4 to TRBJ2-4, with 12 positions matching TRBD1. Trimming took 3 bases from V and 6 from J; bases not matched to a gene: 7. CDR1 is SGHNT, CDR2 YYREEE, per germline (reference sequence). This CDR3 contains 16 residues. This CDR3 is CASSSPGQGAVNIQYF. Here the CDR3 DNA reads TGTGCCAGCAGCTCCCCGGGACAGGGGGCTGTAAACATTCAGTACTTC.

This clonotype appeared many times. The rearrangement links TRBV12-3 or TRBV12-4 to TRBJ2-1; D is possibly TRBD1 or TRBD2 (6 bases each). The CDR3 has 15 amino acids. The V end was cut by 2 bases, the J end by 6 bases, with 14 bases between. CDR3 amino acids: CASSLLGGLGNEQFF. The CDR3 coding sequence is TGTGCCAGCAGTTTACTGGGGGGCTTGGGCAATGAGCAGTTCTTC.

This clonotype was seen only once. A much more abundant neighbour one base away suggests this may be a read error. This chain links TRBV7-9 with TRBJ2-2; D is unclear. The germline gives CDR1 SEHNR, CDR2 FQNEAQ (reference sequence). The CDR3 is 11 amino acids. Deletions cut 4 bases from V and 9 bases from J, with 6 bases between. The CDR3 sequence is CASSSSRELFF. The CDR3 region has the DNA TGTGCCAGCAGCTCATCCAGGGAGCTGTTTTTT.

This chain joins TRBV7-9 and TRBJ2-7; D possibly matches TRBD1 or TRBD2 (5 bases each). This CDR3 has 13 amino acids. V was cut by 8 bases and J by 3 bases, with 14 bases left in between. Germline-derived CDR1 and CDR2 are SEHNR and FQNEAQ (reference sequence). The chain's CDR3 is CASRDGRGYEQYF. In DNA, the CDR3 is TGTGCCAGCCGGGACGGACGGGGCTACGAGCAGTACTTC.

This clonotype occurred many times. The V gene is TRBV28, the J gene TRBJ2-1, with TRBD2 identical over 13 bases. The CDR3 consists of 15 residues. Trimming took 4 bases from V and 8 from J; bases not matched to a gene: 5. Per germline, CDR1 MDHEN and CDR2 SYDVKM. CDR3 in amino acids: CASSSGTSGTDEQFF. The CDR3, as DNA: TGTGCCAGCAGTTCCGGGACTAGCGGGACCGATGAGCAGTTCTTC.